Below are 16 T cell receptor beta chains sequenced from a single sample in a study of T-cell reconstitution after alpha-beta-depleted transplantation in children. Construction of the TCRbeta library involved unique molecular identifiers. TCRdb called the PCR reads again in MiXCR, with one record for every CDR3 protein. The sample consists of approximately 250,000 distinct CDR3 sequences, about 23% of them appearing once. This material consisted of PBMCs, taken before TCRalphabeta/CD19-depleted stem cell transplant. These receptors originate from a girl aged 2-15 years with Fanconi anemia, due to receive a stem cell transplant.

This clonotype was found a few times. The chain recombines TRBV9 with TRBJ2-7, with D perhaps matching TRBD1 or TRBD2 (5 bases each). CDR1 SGDLS and CDR2 YYNGEE come from the germline V gene. Trimming shortened V by 3 bases and J by 4 bases, and 11 bases separated the two germline ends. This CDR3 is built from 13 residues. This chain's CDR3 is CASSAGTAYEQYF. In nucleotides, the CDR3 is TGTGCCAGCAGCGCCGGGACCGCATACGAGCAGTACTTC.

This clonotype was counted many times. The chain recombines TRBV12-3 or TRBV12-4 with TRBJ2-5; 7 bases are a match to TRBD2. Trimming at V came to 5 bases and at J to 4 bases, leaving 4 bases not matched to a gene. CDR3 length: 13 amino acids. CDR3 DNA: TGTGCCAGCAGTCTCACGGGAGGAGAGACCCAGTACTTC. This gives the protein CASSLTGGETQYF.

There are a few counts of this clonotype. The chain carries TRBV6-1 and TRBJ1-1; D gene uncertain. V shed 6 bases and J shed 2 bases, with 10 bases lying between them. Germline V gene lookup returns CDR1 MNHNS and CDR2 SASEGT. The CDR3 is 13 amino acids. CDR3 residues: CASSWEHNTEAFF. For the CDR3, the DNA is TGTGCCAGCAGCTGGGAGCATAACACTGAAGCTTTCTTT.

Many counts were recorded for this clonotype. The rearrangement joins TRBV29-1 to TRBJ2-2; TRBD1 matches at 9 bases. The CDR3 covers 15 residues. V shed 5 bases and J 0 bases; nucleotides not matched to a gene: 4. From germline, CDR1 is SQVTM and CDR2 ANQGSEA. This CDR3 reads CSVRTGASNTGELFF. CDR3 DNA sequence: TGCAGCGTTAGGACAGGGGCCTCGAACACCGGGGAGCTGTTTTTT.

V is TRBV5-6 and J is TRBJ2-5; 8 bases match TRBD1. V gave up 3 bases and J gave up 2 bases; unmatched junction bases: 3. CDR1 and CDR2 from the germline V gene are SGHDT and YYEEEE. The CDR3 runs 14 residues. The CDR3 coding sequence is TGTGCCAGCAGCTGGGACAGGAATCAAGAGACCCAGTACTTC. Amino acid sequence: CASSWDRNQETQYF.

V and J are TRBV29-1 and TRBJ2-1; D is possibly TRBD2 (5 bases). The CDR3 has 15 residues. Germline lookup yields CDR1 SQVTM and CDR2 ANQGSEA. Trimming took off 2 bases at V and 1 base at J, with 12 bases between the two ends. Written as DNA, the CDR3 is TGCAGCGTTGAAAGAGGGAACCCGTCCTACAATGAGCAGTTCTTC. This translates into CSVERGNPSYNEQFF.

This clonotype came up a few times. The genes are TRBV29-1 and TRBJ2-7, with D possibly matching TRBD1 (6 bases). Germline CDR1 SQVTM, CDR2 ANQGSEA. V lost 6 bases and J lost 1, with 16 bases in between. This CDR3 is 14 amino acids long. The CDR3 spells CSVARSGTSYEQYF. CDR3 DNA: TGCAGCGTAGCCAGATCAGGGACATCCTACGAGCAGTACTTC.

At least ten counts were recorded for this clonotype. The chain recombines TRBV7-2 with TRBJ2-7; D possibly matches TRBD1 or TRBD2 (5 bases each). The length of the CDR3 is 12 residues. CDR1 SGHTA and CDR2 FQGNSA come from the germline V gene. Trimming took off 6 bases at V and 3 bases at J, with 9 bases between the two ends. CDR3 nucleotide sequence: TGTGCCAGCAGACGGGACGGCTACGAGCAGTACTTC. Its translation: CASRRDGYEQYF.

The rearrangement joins TRBV27 to TRBJ2-7; 8 bases are a match to TRBD1. This CDR3 spans 15 amino acids. Germline V gene data show CDR1 as MNHEY and CDR2 as SMNVEV (reference sequence). Trimming at V came to 5 bases and at J to 6 bases, leaving 12 bases not matched to a gene. The CDR3 DNA reads as TGTGCCAGCAGTCCTCTTGGGAGACAGGGGACCGAGCAGTACTTC. This translates into CASSPLGRQGTEQYF.

This chain uses TRBV6-5 with TRBJ2-1; D not certain. V was pared by 4 bases and J by 3 bases, with 10 bases between. The germline V gene encodes CDR1 MNHEY and CDR2 SVGAGI. This CDR3 has 14 residues. CDR3 coding DNA: TGTGCCAGCAGTTTTGTCGGCTTCTACAATGAGCAGTTCTTC. Its protein is CASSFVGFYNEQFF.

This clonotype has just a few counts. This sequence joins TRBV28 and TRBJ2-5, with D possibly matching TRBD1 (5 bases). CDR1 and CDR2 (germline): MDHEN, SYDVKM. V was clipped by 8 bases and J by 0 bases, with 16 bases between them. The CDR3 runs to 15 residues. The DNA of the CDR3 is TGTGCCAGCCAGGTGGCAGGGAAGTACCAAGAGACCCAGTACTTC. Residues: CASQVAGKYQETQYF.

V and J are TRBV2 and TRBJ2-1; 9 nucleotides agree with TRBD1. V lost 3 bases, J lost 3 bases, and 12 bases stayed unmatched. This CDR3 has 18 amino acids. Looked up from germline, CDR1 is SNHLY and CDR2 is FYNNEI. The chain's CDR3 is CASSDIWTGEWFYNEQFF. CDR3 in DNA: TGTGCCAGCAGTGACATTTGGACAGGGGAATGGTTCTACAATGAGCAGTTCTTC. Combining the CDR3 with reference TRBV2 and TRBJ2-1 gives the whole variable domain EPEVTQTPSHQVTQMGQEVILRCVPISNHLYFYWYRQILGQKVEFLVSFYNNEISEKSEIFDDQFSVERPDGSNFTLKIRSTKLEDSAMYFCASSDIWTGEWFYNEQFFGPGTRLTVL.

Many counts were recorded for this clonotype. V usage is TRBV29-1 and J usage is TRBJ2-7, with 7 bases matching TRBD1. After removal of 3 bases from V and 4 bases from J, the junction contained 12 bases not matched to a gene. The germline V gene encodes CDR1 SQVTM and CDR2 ANQGSEA. CDR3 size: 15 residues. CDR3 coding DNA: TGCAGCGTTGAGCGGGCAGGGGGTACACATTACGAGCAGTACTTC. Translated: CSVERAGGTHYEQYF.

The table lists this clonotype with many counts. The V gene is TRBV20-1, the J gene TRBJ1-4, with no clear D. Between the trimmed V and J ends, which lost 1 base and 2 bases, there was a span of 11 bases. From germline, CDR1 is DFQATT and CDR2 SNEGSKA (reference sequence). CDR3 size: 15 residues. The CDR3 sequence is CSARGLFLTNEKLFF. As DNA, the CDR3 is TGCAGTGCTAGAGGCCTGTTTCTGACTAATGAAAAACTGTTTTTT.

This clonotype was counted ten times or more. This chain connects TRBV29-1 to TRBJ1-2, with D hard to call. V lost 1 base, J lost 8 bases, and 14 bases lay in between. CDR3 length: 13 amino acids. Germline V gene sequence: CDR1 SQVTM, CDR2 ANQGSEA. CDR3 DNA: TGCAGCGTTGAAGGTGTGAGGCGAGGAGGCTACACCTTC. Protein product: CSVEGVRRGGYTF.

This clonotype was detected many times. The chain uses TRBV5-1 and TRBJ2-1, with 11 bases matching TRBD1. The J segment lost 7 bases and the V segment lost 1 base, leaving 7 bases of the junction unmatched. Germline V lookup: CDR1 SGHRS, CDR2 YFSETQ. The CDR3 contains 16 residues. CDR3 coding DNA: TGCGCCAGCAGCTTGACCGGGACAGGGGGTGTAAATGAGCAGTTCTTC. The encoded protein is CASSLTGTGGVNEQFF.